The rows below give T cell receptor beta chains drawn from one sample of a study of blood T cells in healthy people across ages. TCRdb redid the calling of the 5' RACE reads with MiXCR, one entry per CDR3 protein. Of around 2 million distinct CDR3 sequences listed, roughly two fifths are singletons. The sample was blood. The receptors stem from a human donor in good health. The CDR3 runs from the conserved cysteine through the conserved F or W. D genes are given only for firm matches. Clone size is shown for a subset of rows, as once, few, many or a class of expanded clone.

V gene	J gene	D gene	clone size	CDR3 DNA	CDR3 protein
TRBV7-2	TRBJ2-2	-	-	TGTGCCAGCAGCCCTCAACCCCCAGGGGGGGAGCTGTTTTTT	CASSPQPPGGELFF
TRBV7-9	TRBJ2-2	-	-	TGTGCCAGCAGCCAGCGGCCCGGGGAGCTGTTTTTT	CASSQRPGELFF
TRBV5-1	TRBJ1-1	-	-	TGCGCCAGCAGCTTCCTGGGAGGGCAGCCGAACACTGAAGCTTTCTTT	CASSFLGGQPNTEAFF
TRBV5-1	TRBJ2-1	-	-	TGCGCCAGCAGCTTGGAGGTGACCGAGTCAGGGGAGCAGTTCTTC	CASSLEVTESGEQFF
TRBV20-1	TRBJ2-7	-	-	TGCAGTGCTATAGGGGGTCGGCAGGGAGGTTTCGAGCAGTACTTC	CSAIGGRQGGFEQYF
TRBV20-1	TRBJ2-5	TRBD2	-	TGCAGTGCTAGATTGGGACTAGCGGGGGGGGAGGAGACCCAGTACTTC	CSARLGLAGGEETQYF
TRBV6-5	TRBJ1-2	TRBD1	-	TGTGCCAGCAGTTCCCAGACAGGGGGCATAAGAGGCTACACCTTC	CASSSQTGGIRGYTF
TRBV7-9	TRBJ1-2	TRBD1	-	TGTGCCAGCAGTCCCGGGACAGCGAAGCTGAGGGGCTATGGCTACACCTTC	CASSPGTAKLRGYGYTF
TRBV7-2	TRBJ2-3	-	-	TGTGCCAGCAGATCACAGGGATTCAGCACAGATACGCAGTATTTT	CASRSQGFSTDTQYF
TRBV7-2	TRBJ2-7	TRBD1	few	TGTGCCAGCAGCTTAGTTTGGACAGGGGGGCACGAGCAGTACTTC	CASSLVWTGGHEQYF